These 14 T cell receptor beta chains were sequenced from one sample in a study of T cells expressing NK-cell markers. From its re-call of the 5' RACE reads, TCRdb lists each CDR3 protein once, without DNA. The sample yields 350,000 to 400,000 distinct CDR3 sequences, of which the top ten take up roughly 10%. Sequenced material: blood T cells: a sorted CD56 or NKG2C T cell subset, CD4+ or CD8+ T cells, or bulk PBMC T cells (not recorded which). The source of these receptors is a woman aged 50 to 60 in good health.

The V and J genes are TRBV5-5 and TRBJ2-3; TCRdb returns TRBD1, unconfirmable since there is no DNA. CDR1 and CDR2 from the germline V gene are SGHKS and YYEKEE (reference sequence). This CDR3 spans 15 amino acids. The CDR3 spells CASSVSQPRADTQYF. Drawing the rest from reference TRBV5-5 and TRBJ2-3, the complete variable domain is DAGVTQSPTHLIKTRGQQVTLRCSPISGHKSVSWYQQVLGQGPQFIFQYYEKEERGRGNFPDRFSARQFPNYSSELNVNALLLGDSALYLCASSVSQPRADTQYFGPGTRLTVL.

The gene calls are TRBV29-1 and TRBJ1-4; as DNA is missing, the TRBD1 call by TCRdb cannot be tested. The CDR3 consists of 12 residues. The V gene's germline CDR1 is SQVTM and CDR2 ANQGSEA. The CDR3 sequence is CSVVGGSEKLFF.

The chain uses TRBV7-9 and TRBJ2-5; the TRBD1 assignment by TCRdb is unverifiable without DNA. CDR3 length: 14 amino acids. The germline gives CDR1 SEHNR, CDR2 FQNEAQ (reference sequence). The CDR3 loop is CASSKQTGLETQYF.

The chain employs TRBV6-1 and TRBJ1-1. CDR3 length equals 14 residues. Per germline, CDR1 MNHNS and CDR2 SASEGT. CDR3 sequence: CASSERQINTEAFF.

The chain recombines TRBV15 with TRBJ1-1; TCRdb's D gene call, TRBD1, goes unchecked for lack of DNA. The germline gives CDR1 LNHNV, CDR2 YYDKDF (reference sequence). CDR3 length: 14 amino acids. The CDR3 here is CATSRLARGLQAFF.

This rearrangement joins TRBV9 to TRBJ2-7; TCRdb lists TRBD2, though no DNA is available to test this call. CDR1 is SGDLS, CDR2 YYNGEE, per germline. The CDR3 runs to 15 residues. Here the CDR3 reads CASSVGLPLSYEQYF.

The V and J genes are TRBV5-1 and TRBJ2-7; without DNA, the TCRdb call of TRBD2 cannot be checked. The CDR3 is 14 amino acids. The germline V gene has CDR1 SGHRS and CDR2 YFSETQ. The CDR3: CASSLGGLAGEQYF.

The chain links TRBV3-1 to TRBJ2-4; the TRBD1 assignment by TCRdb is unverifiable without DNA. CDR1 is LGHDT and CDR2 is YNNKEL in the germline V gene (reference sequence). The CDR3 contains 14 residues. This chain's CDR3 is CASRPWGAKNIQYF.

The chain links TRBV5-6 to TRBJ2-1. Germline CDR1 reads SGHDT; CDR2 reads YYEEEE. The CDR3 is made up of 12 amino acids. CDR3 in amino acids: CASSLRLDEQFF.

V is TRBV20-1 and J is TRBJ2-3; TCRdb names TRBD1, which stays unverified in the absence of DNA. The CDR3 is 15 residues long. CDR1 is DFQATT, CDR2 SNEGSKA, per germline (reference sequence). CDR3 sequence reads: CSASPMTGRTDTQYF.

The rearrangement links TRBV12-5 to TRBJ2-1. This CDR3 is 11 amino acids long. Looked up from germline, CDR1 is LGHNT and CDR2 is FRNRAP. CDR3 amino acids: CASHDYNEQFF.

The chain carries TRBV7-8 and TRBJ2-3. The length of the CDR3 is 13 residues. Germline values: CDR1 SGHVS, CDR2 FQNEAQ. CDR3 in amino acids: CASSNTYGDTQYF.

The rearrangement links TRBV20-1 to TRBJ2-5; TCRdb calls TRBD1, which cannot be checked without DNA. Per the germline V gene, CDR1 is DFQATT and CDR2 is SNEGSKA (reference sequence). The CDR3 has 13 amino acids. The chain's CDR3 is CSAGLRGVKTQYF.

J is TRBJ2-7 and V is TRBV4-1; TCRdb's assignment of TRBD2 cannot be checked, as there is no DNA. Germline V gene sequence: CDR1 MGHRA, CDR2 YSYEKL. CDR3 length: 16 residues. CDR3 residues: CASSQEASGLIVEQYF.